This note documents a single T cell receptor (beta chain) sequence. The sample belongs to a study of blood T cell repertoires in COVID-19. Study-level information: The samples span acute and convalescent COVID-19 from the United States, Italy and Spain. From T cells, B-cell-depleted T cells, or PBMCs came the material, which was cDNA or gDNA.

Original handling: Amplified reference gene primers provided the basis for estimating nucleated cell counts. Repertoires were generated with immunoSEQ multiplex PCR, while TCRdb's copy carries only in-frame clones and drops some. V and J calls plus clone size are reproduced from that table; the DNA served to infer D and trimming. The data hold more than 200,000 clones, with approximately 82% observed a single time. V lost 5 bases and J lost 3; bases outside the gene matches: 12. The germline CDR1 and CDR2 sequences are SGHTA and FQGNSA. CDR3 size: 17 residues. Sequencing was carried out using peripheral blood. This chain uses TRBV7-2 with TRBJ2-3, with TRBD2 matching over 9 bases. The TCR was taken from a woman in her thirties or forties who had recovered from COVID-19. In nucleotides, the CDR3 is TGTGCCAGCAGCCCGGGGCTAGCGGGGTTTCGAACAGATACGCAGTATTTT. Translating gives CASSPGLAGFRTDTQYF.